This entry lists 20 T cell receptor beta chains sequenced from one sample in a study of tumor and adjacent non-tumor tissue in lung cancer. The template was RNA from unsorted bulk tissue. A modified ARM-PCR protocol with three rounds of nested PCR amplified TCRbeta. TCRdb analysed the multiplex PCR reads with MiXCR anew, one entry per CDR3 protein. This sample has about 93,000 distinct CDR3 sequences, with about 70% found just once. The specimen sequenced was lung tumor tissue. These receptors all come from a man aged 55 to 69 with non-small cell lung cancer.

The V call is TRBV12-3 or TRBV12-4, the J call TRBJ2-5; D is perhaps TRBD2 (5 bases). The CDR3 is made up of 15 amino acids. Between the trimmed V and J ends, which lost 6 bases and 7 bases, there was a span of 21 bases. Written as DNA, the CDR3 is TGTGCCAGCAGCCAGGACTCTGGGGATATTAGGACCCAGTACTTC. Translated, it gives CASSQDSGDIRTQYF.

As for this clonotype: A read error may be the cause here, since a much bigger clone is one base away. The chain links TRBV14 to TRBJ2-5, with a tentative D call TRBD2 (5 bases). Germline V gene data show CDR1 as SGHDN and CDR2 as FVKESK. CDR3 length: 11 residues. With 1 base removed from V and 10 bases from J, the gap between germline ends came to 7 bases. The DNA of the CDR3 is TGTGCCAGCAGCCAAGCGGGGAGCCAGTACTTC. Its protein product is CASSQAGSQYF.

Points on this clonotype: This could be a read error, since a much larger clone is one nucleotide away. The V gene is TRBV7-9, the J gene TRBJ2-5; no clear D gene. CDR1 and CDR2 from the germline V gene are SEHNR and FQNEAQ (reference sequence). The CDR3 has 13 residues. CDR3 coding DNA: TGTGCCATCAGCTTATCGGGTCAAGAGACCCAGTACTTC. Its protein product is CAISLSGQETQYF.

Turning to this clonotype: It may be a read error: a sequence one base away is much more abundant. V gene TRBV20-1 combines with J gene TRBJ1-2; D is uncertain. The CDR3 extends over 13 amino acids. V was cut by 2 bases and J by 4 bases, with 11 bases left in between. CDR1 is DFQATT, CDR2 SNEGSKA, per germline (reference sequence). The CDR3 region has the DNA TGCAGTGCTAGACTTCCCGGGGTCTATGGCTACACCTTC. It is translated as CSARLPGVYGYTF.

On this clonotype itself: One end of the junction fails to match germline, which may point to a read error. The chain carries TRBV6-1 and TRBJ2-1; D call uncertain. CDR3 length equals 16 residues. Germline CDR1 reads MNHNS; CDR2 reads SASEGT. This CDR3 is CAGRSLVALTYNEQFF. The CDR3 DNA is TGTGCCGGCAGGTCCCTGGTTGCCCTGACATACAATGAGCAGTTCTTC.

This chain joins TRBV11-3 and TRBJ2-1; the match to TRBD2 covers 8 bases. Germline V gene data show CDR1 as SGHNT and CDR2 as YENEEA. The CDR3 length is 16 residues. With 2 bases clipped from V and 2 bases from J, the junction kept 5 bases outside the gene matches. The CDR3 region is CASSLNRGLAYNEQFF. CDR3 coding DNA: TGTGCCAGCAGCTTAAATAGGGGACTAGCCTACAATGAGCAGTTCTTC.

This clonotype occurred many times. This sequence joins TRBV5-6 and TRBJ2-1, with unresolved D. V lost 0 bases and J 5 bases, leaving 3 bases between the germline ends. The length of the CDR3 is 12 residues. Germline CDR1 and CDR2: SGHDT and YYEEEE. The CDR3 sequence is CASSLADNEQFF. DNA of the CDR3: TGTGCCAGCAGCTTGGCCGACAATGAGCAGTTCTTC. Full variable domain (missing parts from reference TRBV5-6 and TRBJ2-1): DAGVTQSPTHLIKTRGQQVTLRCSPKSGHDTVSWYQQALGQGPQFIFQYYEEEERQRGNFPDRFSGHQFPNYSSELNVNALLLGDSALYLCASSLADNEQFFGPGTRLTVL.

The V call is TRBV5-5, the J call TRBJ2-5; no definite D call. The CDR3 spans 14 residues. The germline V gene encodes CDR1 SGHKS and CDR2 YYEKEE (reference sequence). V was pared by 7 bases and J by 1 base, with 14 bases between. The CDR3 DNA follows: TGTGCCAGCGGCTACCCCTCAGTCCAAGAGACCCAGTACTTC. As protein: CASGYPSVQETQYF. The complete variable domain, with remaining parts taken from reference TRBV5-5 and TRBJ2-5, reads DAGVTQSPTHLIKTRGQQVTLRCSPISGHKSVSWYQQVLGQGPQFIFQYYEKEERGRGNFPDRFSARQFPNYSSELNVNALLLGDSALYLCASGYPSVQETQYFGPGTRLLVL.

The chain joins TRBV12-3 or TRBV12-4 to TRBJ1-2; D call uncertain. Trimming removed 3 bases from V and 10 bases from J, with 18 bases in between. CDR3 size: 14 residues. CDR3 nucleotide sequence: TGTGCCAGCAGTTTTGTGGAGGGCATCGATGTCTACACCTTC. Amino acid sequence: CASSFVEGIDVYTF.

About this clonotype: This may be a read error, as it is one base from a much larger clone. The final CDR3 position lacks the conserved phenylalanine or tryptophan, pointing to a likely read error. This sequence joins TRBV7-9 and TRBJ2-1; 9 nucleotides line up with TRBD1. The CDR3 has 14 residues. Germline V gene data show CDR1 as SEHNR and CDR2 as FQNEAQ (reference sequence). Losses at the gene ends were 4 bases for V and 12 bases for J; bases not matched to a gene: 10. The CDR3 spells CASSSLGQGPVQFL. CDR3 in DNA: TGTGCCAGCAGCTCCCTAGGACAGGGGCCGGTGCAGTTCTTA.

The chain joins TRBV10-3 to TRBJ2-1, with D unresolved. Germline-derived CDR1 and CDR2 are ENHRY and SYGVKD. V was pared by 5 bases and J by 4 bases, with 9 bases between. This CDR3 has 13 residues. CDR3 bases: TGTGCCATCAGTCGAGCCATTTACAATGAGCAGTTCTTC. Translating it yields CAISRAIYNEQFF.

As to this clonotype: The junction shows a germline mismatch at one end, possibly a read error. CDR3 in DNA: TGCAGCGTTGGTAGGGGGTATGGTGGCTACACTTTC. Amino acid sequence: CSVGRGYGGYTF. V gene TRBV29-1 combines with J gene TRBJ1-2, with D possibly being TRBD1 (6 bases). The V gene's germline CDR1 is SQVTM and CDR2 ANQGSEA. This CDR3 has 12 amino acids.

Ten or more counts support this clonotype. The rearrangement joins TRBV7-9 to TRBJ2-2; TRBD1 might be the D (6 bases). Per the germline V gene, CDR1 is SEHNR and CDR2 is FQNEAQ (reference sequence). The V and J ends lost 1 base and 0 bases respectively, with 9 bases between them. The CDR3 length is 16 residues. In DNA form, the CDR3 reads TGTGCCAGCAGCTTAGAGGGGGTTTCGAACACCGGGGAGCTGTTTTTT. This sequence encodes CASSLEGVSNTGELFF.

The chain joins TRBV6-2 or TRBV6-3 to TRBJ2-2, with D possibly TRBD1 on 6 matching bases. V was trimmed by 10 bases and J by 5 bases, leaving 20 bases between them. The germline V gene encodes CDR1 MNHEY and CDR2 SVGEGT. The CDR3 is made up of 15 amino acids. The CDR3 region has the DNA TGTGCCAACAGGGACAAGGCGGAGTGGACCGGGGAGCTGTTTTTT. Protein: CANRDKAEWTGELFF.

This chain uses TRBV6-6 with TRBJ1-1, with no clear D. This CDR3 contains 14 residues. V was pared by 6 bases and J by 3 bases, with 14 bases between. The germline CDR1 and CDR2 sequences are MNHNY and SVGAGI (reference sequence). The CDR3: CASRTGMVDTEAFF. The CDR3 DNA reads TGTGCCAGCAGAACCGGGATGGTGGACACTGAAGCTTTCTTT.

About this clonotype itself: The junction departs from the called germline gene at one end, perhaps through a read error. The chain is built from TRBV7-8 and TRBJ2-1, with 9 bases identical to TRBD1. The CDR3 length is 14 residues. Germline lookup yields CDR1 SGHVS and CDR2 FQNEAQ. The chain's CDR3 is CTSNPRQGVNEQFF. The DNA for the CDR3 is TGTACCAGCAACCCGAGACAGGGGGTCAATGAGCAGTTCTTC.

Points on this clonotype: A clone one base away is much larger, so this may be a read error. No conserved phenylalanine or tryptophan ends this CDR3, so it is likely a read error. The chain uses TRBV13 and TRBJ2-3; 9 bases align to TRBD1. Germline V gene lookup returns CDR1 PRHDT and CDR2 FYEKMQ (reference sequence). The CDR3 contains 15 residues. The V segment lost 6 bases and the J segment 4 bases; nucleotides outside the gene matches: 8. The CDR3 loop is CASSRDRGISDTQYY. The CDR3, as DNA: TGTGCCAGCAGTAGAGACAGGGGGATATCAGATACGCAGTATTAT.

Notes on this clonotype: One end of the junction varies from germline; a read error may be responsible. The chain uses TRBV10-3 and TRBJ2-3; D remains unclear. The germline CDR1 and CDR2 sequences are ENHRY and SYGVKD. The CDR3 totals 13 residues. The DNA of the CDR3 is TGTGCCATTAGTGAGTCTGACATAGAAGCGCAGTATTTT. Amino acids: CAISESDIEAQYF.

The chain links TRBV4-1 to TRBJ2-3, with 12 bases aligning to TRBD1. The junction had 11 bases not matched to a gene; V was cut back by 5 bases and J by 5 bases. This CDR3 contains 17 residues. CDR1 MGHRA and CDR2 YSYEKL come from the germline V gene. This CDR3 reads CASSYDRDRGRQDTQYF. DNA of the CDR3: TGCGCCAGCAGCTATGATCGGGACAGGGGGCGACAAGATACGCAGTATTTT.

The chain is built from TRBV6-5 and TRBJ2-3; 9 bases are shared with TRBD2. CDR3 length: 14 amino acids. Germline V CDR1 and CDR2: MNHEY, SVGAGI. DNA for the CDR3: TGTGCAAGACCTAGCGGGGCCAGCACAGATACGCAGTATTTT. Translation gives CARPSGASTDTQYF.